A single sample is the source of the 26 T cell receptor beta chains below, sequenced in a study of identical twins listed by TCRdb under 2016. The library was obtained by 5' RACE. This sample was sequenced with an Illumina HiSeq 2000. TCRdb itself trimmed the public reads at Q25 with fastp, ran MiXCR and retained productive beta chains. Rows are combined by CDR3 protein, so each entry shows the most common genes and DNA. Within this sample are 350,000 or so distinct CDR3 sequences, with over 9% of them counted one time only. Jointly, the top ten make up more than 6% of the sample. These data also featured in a second study, about yellow fever vaccine responses in identical twins.

Sequences were obtained from CD8+ T cells sorted from blood. Every receptor here comes from a woman aged 18-29 years in good health.

This rearrangement joins TRBV6-1 to TRBJ2-1; 8 bases align to TRBD2. This CDR3 has 15 residues. In germline, CDR1 is MNHNS, CDR2 SASEGT. Trimming cost V 3 bases and J 4 bases; bases outside gene matches: 5. The CDR3 spells CASSESGGGYNEQFF. In DNA, the CDR3 is TGTGCCAGCAGTGAGTCGGGAGGGGGGTACAATGAGCAGTTCTTC.

This clonotype was seen a handful of times. The rearrangement links TRBV28 to TRBJ2-2; TRBD2 agrees at 12 bases. The V gene end was trimmed by 5 bases and the J gene end by 1 base; junction bases not matched to a gene: 11. The CDR3 spans 19 residues. CDR1 and CDR2 (germline): MDHEN, SYDVKM. The CDR3 bases are TGTGCCAGCAGTCCGAAAGGACTAGCGGGATTCCTGAACACCGGGGAGCTGTTTTTT. Translating gives CASSPKGLAGFLNTGELFF. Combining the CDR3 with reference TRBV28 and TRBJ2-2 gives the whole variable domain DVKVTQSSRYLVKRTGEKVFLECVQDMDHENMFWYRQDPGLGLRLIYFSYDVKMKEKGDIPEGYSVSREKKERFSLILESASTNQTSMYLCASSPKGLAGFLNTGELFFGEGSRLTVL.

This clonotype was recorded a few times. This chain uses TRBV12-3 or TRBV12-4 with TRBJ2-1; TRBD1 agrees at 10 bases. J was trimmed by 7 bases and V by 3 bases; bases with no gene match: 9. The CDR3 sequence is 16 residues long. The CDR3 DNA reads TGTGCCAGCAGTTTGATTTTAGGACAGGGGGTGAATGAGCAGTTCTTC. The encoded protein is CASSLILGQGVNEQFF.

This clonotype was seen at least ten times. The rearrangement links TRBV5-1 to TRBJ2-4; a possible D gene is TRBD2 (5 bases). The CDR3 spans 16 residues. The V and J ends lost 0 bases and 5 bases respectively, with 15 bases between them. Per germline, CDR1 SGHRS and CDR2 YFSETQ. The CDR3 here is CASSLGEGRWENIQYF. The CDR3 region has the DNA TGCGCCAGCAGCTTGGGAGAGGGAAGATGGGAAAACATTCAGTACTTC.

The V call is TRBV20-1, the J call TRBJ2-5; 10 bases are shared with TRBD1. Germline loops: CDR1 DFQATT, CDR2 SNEGSKA (reference sequence). The CDR3 sequence is 15 residues long. Trimming removed 0 bases from V and 5 bases from J; junction bases left unmatched: 6. CDR3 protein: CSARDRDRGRETQYF. CDR3 coding DNA: TGCAGTGCTAGAGATCGGGACAGGGGCAGGGAGACCCAGTACTTC.

The sample holds a few counts of this clonotype. The chain uses TRBV5-1 and TRBJ2-1; 10 nucleotides match TRBD2. This CDR3 comprises 16 residues. With V trimmed by 2 bases and J by 9 bases, 11 bases remained unmatched. Germline V gene lookup returns CDR1 SGHRS and CDR2 YFSETQ. CDR3 protein: CASSFALAGRITEQFF. CDR3 DNA sequence: TGCGCCAGCAGCTTTGCACTAGCGGGGCGGATCACTGAGCAGTTCTTC.

As regards this clonotype: The conserved phenylalanine or tryptophan normally closing the CDR3 is absent here, so this likely arose from a read error. The chain carries TRBV11-2 and TRBJ1-2; tentatively, D is TRBD1 (6 bases). This CDR3 region has 14 residues. Trimming took 5 bases from V and 5 from J, leaving 15 bases between them. Germline V gives CDR1 SGHAT, CDR2 FQNNGV. CDR3 in DNA: TGTGCCAGCAGCAGTCCCGGGACAAGATATGGCTACACCCTC. It is translated as CASSSPGTRYGYTL.

This clonotype was counted ten times or more. The chain carries TRBV10-3 and TRBJ1-2; D may be TRBD1 (5 bases). This CDR3 is 12 amino acids long. The germline V gene encodes CDR1 ENHRY and CDR2 SYGVKD. V shed 6 bases and J shed 4 bases, with 9 bases lying between them. The CDR3 coding sequence is TGTGCCATCAGCCAGGACATCTATGGCTACACCTTC. Protein sequence: CAISQDIYGYTF.

The table lists this clonotype with many counts. The chain is built from TRBV11-2 and TRBJ2-1; TRBD1 is a possible D gene (6 bases). The CDR3 contains 14 residues. The germline V and J ends were trimmed by 0 bases and 6 bases, with 9 bases remaining between them. Per the germline V gene, CDR1 is SGHAT and CDR2 is FQNNGV. The CDR3 nucleotides are TGTGCCAGCAGCTTAGAAACAGGGATCAATGAGCAGTTCTTC. Protein sequence: CASSLETGINEQFF.

The chain couples TRBV27 to TRBJ1-6; 8 nucleotides agree with TRBD1. Germline assignment: CDR1 MNHEY and CDR2 SMNVEV (reference sequence). The trim removed 5 bases at V and 7 bases at J, leaving 4 bases unmatched. The CDR3 totals 14 residues. The CDR3 reads CASSRTGTNSPLHF. CDR3 bases: TGTGCCAGCAGTCGGACAGGGACGAATTCACCCCTCCACTTT.

The chain couples TRBV7-6 to TRBJ2-1, with 7 bases lining up with TRBD2. The CDR3 consists of 18 residues. Germline CDR1 and CDR2: SGHVS and FNYEAQ. With V trimmed by 6 bases and J by 0 bases, 14 bases remained unmatched. The CDR3 DNA follows: TGTGCCAGCAGTCCAGCCTCTAGCGGACTGAGCTCCTACAATGAGCAGTTCTTC. The encoded protein is CASSPASSGLSSYNEQFF.

This clonotype has more than one count but fewer than ten. The V call is TRBV7-9, the J call TRBJ2-7, with 7 positions matching TRBD1. The CDR3 covers 13 residues. Germline loops: CDR1 SEHNR, CDR2 FQNEAQ (reference sequence). V lost 5 bases and J lost 3; bases outside the gene matches: 4. The CDR3 region is CASSPQGRYEQYV. CDR3 coding DNA: TGTGCCAGCAGCCCACAGGGGCGCTACGAGCAGTACGTC.

The J gene is TRBJ2-3, the V gene TRBV7-7; D not certain. Looked up from germline, CDR1 is SSHAT and CDR2 is FNYEAQ (reference sequence). This CDR3 has 16 amino acids. Trimming shortened V by 5 bases and J by 0 bases, and 15 bases separated the two germline ends. CDR3 amino acids: CASSPLPGESTDTQYF. The CDR3 DNA is TGTGCCAGCAGCCCACTTCCAGGAGAGAGCACAGATACGCAGTATTTT.

The rearrangement links TRBV6-5 to TRBJ1-1; D is undetermined. Trimming pared 2 bases from V and 3 bases from J, leaving 4 bases between. Germline values: CDR1 MNHEY, CDR2 SVGAGI. This CDR3 has 12 residues. The CDR3 bases are TGTGCCAGCAGTTACCAGTACACTGAAGCTTTCTTT. Protein: CASSYQYTEAFF.

This clonotype occurred many times. The V and J genes are TRBV10-3 and TRBJ2-1, with D possibly matching TRBD1 (5 bases). Germline assignment: CDR1 ENHRY and CDR2 SYGVKD. Trimming left V 0 bases short and J 4 bases short, with 16 bases between. CDR3 size: 17 residues. The CDR3: CAISESTQERGYNEQFF. DNA for the CDR3: TGTGCCATCAGTGAGTCCACACAGGAAAGGGGTTACAATGAGCAGTTCTTC.

This clonotype was seen at least ten times. The chain joins TRBV7-8 to TRBJ2-4, with TRBD1 matching over 10 bases. Germline CDR1 and CDR2: SGHVS and FQNEAQ. The CDR3 is 14 amino acids. Trimming at V came to 1 base and at J to 7 bases, leaving 1 base not matched to a gene. CDR3 in DNA: TGTGCCAGCAGCTTAGGACAGGGGGCCAACATTCAGTACTTC. Translation: CASSLGQGANIQYF.

The chain uses TRBV2 and TRBJ2-1, with 8 bases that match TRBD2. J gave up 3 bases and V 8 bases, and 15 bases lay outside the gene matches. The CDR3 runs 17 residues. From germline, CDR1 is SNHLY and CDR2 FYNNEI. The CDR3 sequence: CASWGSDGRGVYNEQFF. CDR3 nucleotide sequence: TGTGCCAGCTGGGGTTCAGATGGGCGGGGGGTCTACAATGAGCAGTTCTTC.

This clonotype was seen a few times. The rearrangement links TRBV27 to TRBJ2-6, with D possibly being TRBD1 or TRBD2 (6 bases each). This CDR3 region has 15 residues. CDR1 is MNHEY, CDR2 SMNVEV, per germline (reference sequence). V was clipped by 10 bases and J by 0 bases, with 13 bases between them. The DNA for the CDR3 is TGTGCCACCAAGGGGGGCTCCTCTGGGGCCAACGTCCTGACTTTC. Protein product: CATKGGSSGANVLTF. Drawing the rest from reference TRBV27 and TRBJ2-6, the complete variable domain is EAQVTQNPRYLITVTGKKLTVTCSQNMNHEYMSWYRQDPGLGLRQIYYSMNVEVTDKGDVPEGYKVSRKEKRNFPLILESPSPNQTSLYFCATKGGSSGANVLTFGAGSRLTVL.

This clonotype was seen more than once but under ten times. The chain couples TRBV4-1 to TRBJ2-2, with TRBD2 matching 11 bases. The CDR3 has 16 amino acids. Germline CDR1 and CDR2: MGHRA and YSYEKL. Trimming took 2 bases from V and 5 from J; bases not matched to a gene: 4. In nucleotides, the CDR3 is TGCGCCAGCAGCCAAACTAGCGGGGGAAAAACCGGGGAGCTGTTTTTT. Encoded protein: CASSQTSGGKTGELFF.

This clonotype was recorded a few times. V usage is TRBV28 and J usage is TRBJ2-7; D ambiguous. Germline V gene data show CDR1 as MDHEN and CDR2 as SYDVKM. The V end was cut by 3 bases, the J end by 5 bases, with 5 bases between. CDR3 length: 11 amino acids. The CDR3 DNA is TGTGCCAGCAGTTTGGTCCACGAGCAGTACTTC. Its protein product is CASSLVHEQYF.

This rearrangement joins TRBV4-1 to TRBJ2-7; 7 bases are shared with TRBD1. CDR1 MGHRA and CDR2 YSYEKL come from the germline V gene. This CDR3 is 17 amino acids long. V lost 1 base and J lost 0; bases outside the gene matches: 9. CDR3 nucleotides: TGCGCCAGCAGCCAAGGATGGGACAGCCCAAGCTCCTACGAGCAGTACGTC. It encodes CASSQGWDSPSSYEQYV.

The rearrangement joins TRBV5-4 to TRBJ1-1; D is ambiguous. The CDR3 extends over 14 amino acids. Between the trimmed V and J ends, which lost 4 bases and 1 base, there was a span of 11 bases. Germline assignment: CDR1 SGHNT and CDR2 YYREEE (reference sequence). In nucleotides, the CDR3 is TGTGCCAGCAGCCTCTTGGTCAGGAACACTGAAGCTTTCTTT. Translated: CASSLLVRNTEAFF.

The sample holds one count of this clonotype. The CDR3 DNA follows: TGTGCCAGCAGCTTATCGACTAGCGGGAGTCGCGAGCAGTACTTC. Its protein product is CASSLSTSGSREQYF. V usage is TRBV7-9 and J usage is TRBJ2-7, with 12 bases fitting TRBD2. The CDR3 has 15 amino acids. Germline assignment: CDR1 SEHNR and CDR2 FQNEAQ (reference sequence). J gave up 6 bases and V 2 bases, and 5 bases lay outside the gene matches.

This clonotype was detected many times. The chain combines TRBV5-1 with TRBJ1-2; D unresolved. V gave up 0 bases and J gave up 6 bases, with 18 bases separating them. Germline V CDR1 and CDR2: SGHRS, YFSETQ. The CDR3 consists of 16 residues. The CDR3 reads CASSLDDRRVLDGYTF. CDR3 in DNA: TGCGCCAGCAGCTTGGATGATAGGCGGGTATTGGATGGCTACACCTTC.

V gene TRBV3-1 combines with J gene TRBJ2-1, with D possibly matching TRBD1 (5 bases). Trimming stripped 0 bases from V and 3 bases from J, with 12 bases between. Germline CDR1 reads LGHDT; CDR2 reads YNNKEL (reference sequence). The CDR3 runs 16 residues. DNA of the CDR3: TGTGCCAGCAGCCAAGAAGGGGCTAGTTTCTACAATGAGCAGTTCTTC. This translates into CASSQEGASFYNEQFF.

This sequence joins TRBV4-1 and TRBJ2-4; D not certain. In germline, CDR1 is MGHRA, CDR2 YSYEKL. Trimming left V 4 bases short and J 1 base short, with 11 bases between. The CDR3 is 15 amino acids. Here the CDR3 reads CASSRFLGAKNIQYF. In nucleotides, the CDR3 is TGCGCCAGCAGCCGATTCCTTGGGGCCAAAAACATTCAGTACTTC.